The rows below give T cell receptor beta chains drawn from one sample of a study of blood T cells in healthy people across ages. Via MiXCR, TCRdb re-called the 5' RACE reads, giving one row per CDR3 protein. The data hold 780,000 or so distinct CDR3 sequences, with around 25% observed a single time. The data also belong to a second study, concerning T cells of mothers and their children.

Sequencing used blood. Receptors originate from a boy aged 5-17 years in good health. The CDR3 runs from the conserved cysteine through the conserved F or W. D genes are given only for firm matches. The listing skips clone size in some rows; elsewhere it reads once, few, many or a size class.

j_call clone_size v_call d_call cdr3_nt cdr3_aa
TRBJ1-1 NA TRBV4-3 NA TGCGCCAGCAGCCAAGGAGGGGGGGACACTGAAGCTTTCTTT CASSQGGGDTEAFF
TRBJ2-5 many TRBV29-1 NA TGCAGCGTTAGGGGGGAGACCCAGTACTTC CSVRGETQYF
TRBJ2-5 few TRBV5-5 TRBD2 TGTGCCAGCAACGAGCGGGACTCGGTATGGGAGACCCAGTACTTC CASNERDSVWETQYF
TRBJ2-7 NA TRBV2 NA TGTGCCAGCAGTGTAGTCGATTTGGGGTTCCAGTACTTC CASSVVDLGFQYF
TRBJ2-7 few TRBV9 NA TGTGCCAGCAGCGGAACCCAGAGCTACGAGCAGTACTTC CASSGTQSYEQYF
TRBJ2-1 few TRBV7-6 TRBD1 TGTGCCAGCAGCTTATCGGCTGGGACAGGGTCCCATGAGCAGTTCTTC CASSLSAGTGSHEQFF
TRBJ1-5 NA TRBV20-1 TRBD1 TGCAGTGCTAGGGTCGGGACAGAAAATCAGCCCCAGCATTTT CSARVGTENQPQHF
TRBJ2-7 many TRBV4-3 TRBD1 TGCGCCAGCAGCCACCGGACAGGCCCCTGGGAGCAGTACTTC CASSHRTGPWEQYF
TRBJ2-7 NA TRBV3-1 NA TGTGCCAGCAGCAACCGGGGCAGCTCCTACGAGCAGTACTTC CASSNRGSSYEQYF
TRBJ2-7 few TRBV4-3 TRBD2 TGCGCCAGCAGCCAAGATCGGGGGGGGGACACCTTAACCTACGAGCAGTACTTC CASSQDRGGDTLTYEQYF
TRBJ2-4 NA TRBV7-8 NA TGTGCCAGCAGCTTAGAGGGTTCCAAAAACATTCAGTACTTC CASSLEGSKNIQYF
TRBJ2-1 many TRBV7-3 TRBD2 TGTGCCAGCAGCCCAACGTTAGCGGGAGGGTACAATGAGCAGTTCTTC CASSPTLAGGYNEQFF
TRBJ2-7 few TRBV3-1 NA TGTGCCAGCAGCCAAGAGACAGTCCCCTACGAGCAGTACTTC CASSQETVPYEQYF
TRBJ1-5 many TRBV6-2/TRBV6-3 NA TGTGCCAGCAGTTACGAGGGCTTGGGCAATCAGCCCCAGCATTTT CASSYEGLGNQPQHF
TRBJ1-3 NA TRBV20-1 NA TGCAGTGCTAGAGCTCCCGGGGTTCTCTCTGGAAACACCATATATTTT CSARAPGVLSGNTIYF
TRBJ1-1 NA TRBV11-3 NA TGTGCCAGCAGCTTCGAATCGCTGTTAGGGGACACTGAAGCTTTCTTT CASSFESLLGDTEAFF
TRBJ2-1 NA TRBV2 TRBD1 TGTGCCAGCAGTTTCTACTGGACAGGGAAGGCCTACAATGAGCAGTTCTTC CASSFYWTGKAYNEQFF
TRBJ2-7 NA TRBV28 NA TGTGCCAGCAGTTCAGACCCTCTAAGGGGTGAGCAGTACTTC CASSSDPLRGEQYF
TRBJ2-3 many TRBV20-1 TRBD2 TGCAGTGCAACGCCTGGGACTAGCGGGGATACGCAGTATTTT CSATPGTSGDTQYF
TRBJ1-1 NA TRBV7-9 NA TGTGCCGGCAGCTTAGTGATGGGACCGAACACTGAAGCTTTCTTT CAGSLVMGPNTEAFF
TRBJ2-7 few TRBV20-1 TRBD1 TGCAGTGCTGCCCCGGGACAGGAGAGGATCTACGAGCAGTACTTC CSAAPGQERIYEQYF
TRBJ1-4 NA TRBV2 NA TGTGCCAGCAGTGAAAGAGGCACCGCAACTAATGAAAAACTGTTTTTT CASSERGTATNEKLFF
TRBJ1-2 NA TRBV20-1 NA TGCAGTTCTCTATTATTGGGGCACGGCTATGGCTACACCTTC CSSLLLGHGYGYTF
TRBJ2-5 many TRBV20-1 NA TGCAGTGCTCCCCAGGGGGGAGAGACCCAGTACTTC CSAPQGGETQYF
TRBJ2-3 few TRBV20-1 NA TGCAGTGCTAGAAAGTCCCGGGATACGCAGTATTTT CSARKSRDTQYF
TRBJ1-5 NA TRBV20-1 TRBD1 TGCAGTGCTAGAGAGATGAGGGGAGGGGGCCGGAGCAATCAGCCCCAGCATTTT CSAREMRGGGRSNQPQHF
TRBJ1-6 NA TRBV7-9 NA TGTGCCAGCATCCATACCCTCGGAGGTAATTCACCCCTCCACTTT CASIHTLGGNSPLHF
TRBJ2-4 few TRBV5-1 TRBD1 TGCGCCAGCAGCTTGGAGGGACAGGGCGGAAACATTCAGTACTTC CASSLEGQGGNIQYF
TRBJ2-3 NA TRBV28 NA TGTGCCAGCAGTTCTGTACCTTTTGGCACAGATACGCAGTATTTT CASSSVPFGTDTQYF